Only one count was recorded for the clone carrying this T cell receptor (beta chain). Antigen: not known. The data originate from a study of cytomegalovirus exposure and HLA in healthy donors. Across the whole study: Drawn from HLA-typed donors, 80 million to 100 million unique TCRs were held in an early data release.

The PCR made use of 60 Vbeta and 13 Jbeta primers. Sequencing used immunoSEQ multiplex PCR; TCRdb keeps in-frame clones, though not all of them. The sample carries under 250,000 clones, about four fifths recorded once. Germline CDR1 reads SGHNT; CDR2 reads YYREEE (reference sequence). J gave up 6 bases and V 4 bases, and 9 bases lay outside the gene matches. This CDR3 is built from 15 residues. Notes on the study in general: Usually a TCR sequence was rare, but some public TCRs were found in many donors.

This sequence joins TRBV5-4 and TRBJ2-2, with TRBD1 matching over 7 bases. The sequenced sample consisted of PBMCs. The sequence was collected from a woman between 50 and 59 years old in good health and CMV-seropositive. This CDR3 reads CASSRGQSTSGELFF. CDR3 coding DNA: TGTGCCAGCAGCAGGGGACAGAGTACGTCCGGGGAGCTGTTTTTT.